This TCR beta chain appears in the sequencing data of a study of blood T cell repertoires in COVID-19. Study-wide background: Samples taken during acute and convalescent COVID-19 were collected in the United States, Italy and Spain. Sample material is recorded as cDNA or gDNA derived from T cells, B-cell-depleted T cells, or PBMCs.

Original methodology: Reference gene primers were amplified, and this amplification served to estimate nucleated cell counts. Method: immunoSEQ multiplex PCR; TCRdb's copy keeps in-frame clones and lacks some. That table gives V, J and clone size, and the DNA gave D and trimming. The profile shows about 200,000 clones, 80% to 90% of them singletons. The germline V and J ends were trimmed by 6 bases and 1 base, with 12 bases remaining between them. The CDR3 is made up of 13 amino acids. Germline lookup yields CDR1 SQVTM and CDR2 ANQGSEA. Sequencing was done on a sample of peripheral blood. The V and J genes are TRBV29-1 and TRBJ1-1; possible D gene TRBD1, 5 bases. This TCR derives from a woman older than 75 with acute or convalescent COVID-19. CDR3 nucleotide sequence: TGCAGCGTAGATGGGGGGGGGAACACTGAAGCTTTCTTT. It yields the protein CSVDGGGNTEAFF.